Listed here are 8 T cell receptor beta chains from one sample, sequenced in a study of shared clonotypes between healthy human individuals. The protocol was immunoSEQ multiplex PCR, while the TCRdb copy is restricted to in-frame clones and leaves out a portion. The data hold roughly 1,500,000 clones, with around 98% observed a single time. Material for sequencing was naive CD4+ T cells sorted from blood. Subset defined: CD45RA+ positively selected. Receptor source: a man younger than 40 in good health.

The genes are TRBV28 and TRBJ2-3, with 9 bases that match TRBD1. CDR3 size: 16 residues. Germline values: CDR1 MDHEN, CDR2 SYDVKM. Trimming removed 3 bases from V and 4 bases from J; junction bases left unmatched: 8. The CDR3 is CASSFSGTGNADTQYF. DNA for the CDR3: TGTGCCAGCAGTTTCTCCGGGACAGGGAACGCAGATACGCAGTATTTT.

This chain joins TRBV9 and TRBJ2-1, with 9 bases that match TRBD2. Trimming removed 1 base from V and 8 bases from J; junction bases left unmatched: 10. Germline CDR1 is SGDLS and CDR2 is YYNGEE. The CDR3 totals 16 residues. The CDR3 DNA reads TGTGCCAGCAGCGTATCAGCGGGGACTAGCCTCGATGAGCAGTTCTTC. It is translated as CASSVSAGTSLDEQFF.

The chain recombines TRBV5-4 with TRBJ2-7, with D possibly matching TRBD2 (6 bases). This CDR3 is 15 amino acids long. CDR1 and CDR2 (germline): SGHNT, YYREEE (reference sequence). The ends were cut back, 1 base at V and 3 bases at J, with 14 bases in the middle. CDR3 sequence reads: CASSLRRDSNYEQYF. The CDR3 DNA sequence: TGTGCCAGCAGCTTGAGGAGGGACTCCAACTACGAGCAGTACTTC.

This sequence joins TRBV5-5 and TRBJ1-2; a weak D match, TRBD1 (6 bases). The germline V gene has CDR1 SGHKS and CDR2 YYEKEE (reference sequence). CDR3 size: 13 residues. V was trimmed by 4 bases and J by 4 bases, leaving 11 bases between them. DNA of the CDR3: TGTGCCAGCAGCGGGGTCAGGGGCTATGGCTACACCTTC. Amino acids: CASSGVRGYGYTF.

The rearrangement uses TRBV28 and TRBJ2-7, with 8 bases fitting TRBD2. The germline V gene encodes CDR1 MDHEN and CDR2 SYDVKM. The V and J ends lost 7 bases and 2 bases, in that order; junction bases with no gene match: 10. The length of the CDR3 is 15 residues. CDR3 sequence (DNA): TGTGCCAGCATGGCCAGCGGGAGCTTAACCTACGAGCAGTACTTC. Its protein is CASMASGSLTYEQYF.

The chain couples TRBV4-3 to TRBJ1-2, with D uncertain. CDR1 is LGHNA, CDR2 YSLEER, per germline. The CDR3 spans 13 residues. Trimming took off 3 bases at V and 4 bases at J, with 9 bases between the two ends. The DNA of the CDR3 is TGCGCCAGCAGCCAGGGGTGGGGCTATGGCTACACCTTC. Its translation: CASSQGWGYGYTF.

Comments on this clone: Other DNA sequences from this sample encode an identical CDR3 as well. This chain connects TRBV2 to TRBJ1-5; 9 bases are shared with TRBD1. Unmatched junction bases numbered 2, after V lost 6 bases and J lost 5 bases. Germline V gives CDR1 SNHLY, CDR2 FYNNEI. The CDR3 is 13 residues long. CDR3 residues: CASRGQGDQPQHF. The CDR3 DNA is TGTGCCAGCAGGGGACAGGGTGATCAGCCCCAGCATTTT.

This sequence joins TRBV5-5 and TRBJ2-5; maybe TRBD1 (6 bases). The V end was cut by 2 bases, the J end by 1 base, with 12 bases between. CDR1 is SGHKS, CDR2 YYEKEE, per germline (reference sequence). This CDR3 is built from 15 residues. The CDR3 sequence: CASSLGTRTQETQYF. The CDR3 region has the DNA TGTGCCAGCAGCTTAGGGACACGGACCCAAGAGACCCAGTACTTC.